In its sample, the clone carrying this T cell receptor (beta chain) was seen a few times. These data belong to a study of CD8 T cells in ankylosing spondylitis. Trimming removed 5 bases at V and 6 bases at J, with 11 bases between. This CDR3 has 13 residues. Germline CDR1 is SGHTA and CDR2 is FQGTGA. In TCRdb, the 5' RACE reads were re-called with MiXCR into one record per CDR3 protein. There are under 200,000 distinct CDR3 sequences in the sample; approximately 13% occur only once, and 9.5% to 12% lies in the top ten. This chain connects TRBV7-3 to TRBJ2-1; D not certain. Input material: blood, either unsorted or a sorted T cell fraction (not recorded which). The TCR comes from a female donor with ankylosing spondylitis or in good health (not recorded which). The CDR3 bases are TGTGCCAGCAGCACTTCGTTGGGCAATGAGCAGTTCTTC. This gives the protein CASSTSLGNEQFF.